One and the same sample provided the 4 T cell receptor beta chains below, sequenced in a study of technical replicates of blood from four donors. Measured with immunoSEQ multiplex PCR; TCRdb has only the in-frame clones, and not every one. The table has thousands of clones, roughly 90% seen once. Input material: PBMCs. The source of these receptors is a human donor in good health.

The genes are TRBV6-6 and TRBJ2-5; 8 bases map to TRBD2. The CDR3 has 13 amino acids. CDR1 is MNHNY and CDR2 is SVGAGI in the germline V gene (reference sequence). J was trimmed by 2 bases and V by 10 bases; bases with no gene match: 6. In DNA form, the CDR3 reads TGTGCCACTCAGGGGACTAGTCAAGAGACCCAGTACTTC. Residues: CATQGTSQETQYF.

The V call is TRBV27, the J call TRBJ2-7, with TRBD1 identical over 8 bases. Germline loops: CDR1 MNHEY, CDR2 SMNVEV (reference sequence). The CDR3 length is 13 residues. V shed 5 bases, J shed 3 bases, and the junction held 3 bases outside the gene matches. The DNA for the CDR3 is TGTGCCAGCAGTCCAGGGGGCGGCTACGAGCAGTACTTC. Translation gives CASSPGGGYEQYF.

The chain recombines TRBV5-6 with TRBJ2-7; possibly TRBD1 for D (5 bases). Trimming shortened V by 2 bases and J by 3 bases, and 9 bases separated the two germline ends. The CDR3 is 13 amino acids. Germline lookup yields CDR1 SGHDT and CDR2 YYEEEE. CDR3 nucleotide sequence: TGTGCCAGCAGCTTTACAGGAAACTACGAGCAGTACTTC. It specifies CASSFTGNYEQYF.

The chain is built from TRBV7-9 and TRBJ2-5; 9 positions agree with TRBD1. The germline gives CDR1 SEHNR, CDR2 FQNEAQ (reference sequence). V shed 5 bases and J 5 bases; nucleotides not matched to a gene: 12. The CDR3 is 16 residues long. CDR3 coding DNA: TGTGCCAGCAGCCCACAGGGGGCAGGTGGTTGGGAGACCCAGTACTTC. Amino acids: CASSPQGAGGWETQYF.